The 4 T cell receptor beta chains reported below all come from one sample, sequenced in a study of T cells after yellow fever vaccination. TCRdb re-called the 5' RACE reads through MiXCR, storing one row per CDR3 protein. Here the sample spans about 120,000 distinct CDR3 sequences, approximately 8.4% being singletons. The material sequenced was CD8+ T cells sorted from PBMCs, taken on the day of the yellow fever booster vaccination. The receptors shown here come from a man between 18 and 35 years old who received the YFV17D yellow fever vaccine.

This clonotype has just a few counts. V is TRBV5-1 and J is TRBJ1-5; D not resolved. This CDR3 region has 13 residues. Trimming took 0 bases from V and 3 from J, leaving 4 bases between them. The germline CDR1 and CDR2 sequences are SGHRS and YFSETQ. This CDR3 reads CASSLGYNQPQHF. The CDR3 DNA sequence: TGCGCCAGCAGCTTGGGGTACAATCAGCCCCAGCATTTT.

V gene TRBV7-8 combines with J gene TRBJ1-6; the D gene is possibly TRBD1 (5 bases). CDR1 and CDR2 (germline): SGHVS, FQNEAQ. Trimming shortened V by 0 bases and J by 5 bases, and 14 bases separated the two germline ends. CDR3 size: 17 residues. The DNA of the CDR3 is TGTGCCAGCAGCTTAGCGAAGGGGACTACTCATAATTCACCCCTCCACTTT. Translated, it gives CASSLAKGTTHNSPLHF.

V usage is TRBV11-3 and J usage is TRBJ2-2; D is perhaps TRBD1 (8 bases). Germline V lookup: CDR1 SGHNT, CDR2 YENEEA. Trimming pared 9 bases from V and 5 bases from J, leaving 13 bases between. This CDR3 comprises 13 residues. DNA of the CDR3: TGTGCCAGTCAACAGGGGGGGACCGGGGAGCTGTTTTTT. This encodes CASQQGGTGELFF. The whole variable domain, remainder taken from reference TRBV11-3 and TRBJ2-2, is EAGVVQSPRYKIIEKKQPVAFWCNPISGHNTLYWYLQNLGQGPELLIRYENEEAVDDSQLPKDRFSAERLKGVDSTLKIQPAELGDSAVYLCASQQGGTGELFFGEGSRLTVL.

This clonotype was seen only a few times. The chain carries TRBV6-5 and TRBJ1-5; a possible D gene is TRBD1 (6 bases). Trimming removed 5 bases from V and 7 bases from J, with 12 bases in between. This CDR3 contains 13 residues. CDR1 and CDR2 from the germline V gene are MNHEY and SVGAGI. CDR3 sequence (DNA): TGTGCCAGCAGTGAACAGGGTTTCCAGCCCCAGCATTTT. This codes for CASSEQGFQPQHF.